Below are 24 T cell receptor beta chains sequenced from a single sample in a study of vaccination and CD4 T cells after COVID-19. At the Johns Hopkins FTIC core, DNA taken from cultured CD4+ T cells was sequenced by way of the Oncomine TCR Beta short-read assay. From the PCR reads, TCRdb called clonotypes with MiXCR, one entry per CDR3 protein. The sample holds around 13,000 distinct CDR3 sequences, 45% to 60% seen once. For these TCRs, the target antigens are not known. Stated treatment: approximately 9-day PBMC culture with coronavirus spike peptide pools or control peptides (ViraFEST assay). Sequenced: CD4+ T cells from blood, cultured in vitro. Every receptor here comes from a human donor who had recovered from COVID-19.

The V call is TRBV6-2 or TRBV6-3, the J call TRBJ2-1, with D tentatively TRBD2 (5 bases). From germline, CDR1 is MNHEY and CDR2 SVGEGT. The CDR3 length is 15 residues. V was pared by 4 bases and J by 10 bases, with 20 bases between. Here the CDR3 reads CASSFTAGLAYEQFF. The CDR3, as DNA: TGTGCCAGCAGTTTCACGGCCGGGCTAGCTTACGAGCAGTTCTTC.

The CDR3 sequence is CASSLSPSGRVDTQYF. The CDR3 coding sequence is TGTGCCAGCAGTTTAAGCCCTAGCGGGAGAGTAGATACGCAGTATTTT. The chain uses TRBV28 and TRBJ2-3; TRBD2 agrees at 10 bases. Per germline, CDR1 MDHEN and CDR2 SYDVKM. The CDR3 has 16 amino acids. Trimming at V came to 2 bases and at J to 5 bases, leaving 7 bases not matched to a gene.

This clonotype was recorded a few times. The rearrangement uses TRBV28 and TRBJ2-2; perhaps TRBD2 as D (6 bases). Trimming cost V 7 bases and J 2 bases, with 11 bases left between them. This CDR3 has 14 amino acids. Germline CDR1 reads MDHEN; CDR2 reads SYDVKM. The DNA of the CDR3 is TGTGCCAGCACCGGGGGAAGAAACACCGGGGAGCTGTTTTTT. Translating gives CASTGGRNTGELFF.

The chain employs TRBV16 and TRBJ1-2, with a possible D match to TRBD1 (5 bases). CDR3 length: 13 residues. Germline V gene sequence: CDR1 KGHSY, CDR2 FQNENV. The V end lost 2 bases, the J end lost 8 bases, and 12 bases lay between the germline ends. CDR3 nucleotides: TGTGCCAGCAGCCAACCGCGGGACCACGGCTACACCTTC. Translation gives CASSQPRDHGYTF.

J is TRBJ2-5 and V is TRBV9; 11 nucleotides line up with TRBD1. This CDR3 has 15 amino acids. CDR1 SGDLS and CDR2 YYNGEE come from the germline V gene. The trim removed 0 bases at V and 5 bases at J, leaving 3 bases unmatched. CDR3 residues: CASSVGTGGAETQYF. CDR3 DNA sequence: TGTGCCAGCAGCGTAGGGACAGGGGGCGCGGAGACCCAGTACTTC. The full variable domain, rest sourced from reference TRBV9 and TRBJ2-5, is DSGVTQTPKHLITATGQRVTLRCSPRSGDLSVYWYQQSLDQGLQFLIQYYNGEERAKGNILERFSAQQFPDLHSELNLSSLELGDSALYFCASSVGTGGAETQYFGPGTRLLVL.

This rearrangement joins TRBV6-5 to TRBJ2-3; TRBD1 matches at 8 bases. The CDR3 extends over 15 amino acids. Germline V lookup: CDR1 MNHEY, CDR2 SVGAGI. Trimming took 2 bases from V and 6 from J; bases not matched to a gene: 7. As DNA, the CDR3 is TGTGCCAGCAGTTACCAGGGGGCCCATGCTGATACGCAGTATTTT. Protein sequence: CASSYQGAHADTQYF.

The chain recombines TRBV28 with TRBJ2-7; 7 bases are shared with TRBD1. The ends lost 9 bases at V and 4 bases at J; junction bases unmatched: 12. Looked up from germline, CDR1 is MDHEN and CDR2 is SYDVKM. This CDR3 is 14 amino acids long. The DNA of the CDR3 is TGTGCCAGTCGATCCGGGACAGTTGTTTACGAGCAGTACTTC. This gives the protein CASRSGTVVYEQYF. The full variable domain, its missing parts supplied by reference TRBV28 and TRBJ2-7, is DVKVTQSSRYLVKRTGEKVFLECVQDMDHENMFWYRQDPGLGLRLIYFSYDVKMKEKGDIPEGYSVSREKKERFSLILESASTNQTSMYLCASRSGTVVYEQYFGPGTRLTVT.

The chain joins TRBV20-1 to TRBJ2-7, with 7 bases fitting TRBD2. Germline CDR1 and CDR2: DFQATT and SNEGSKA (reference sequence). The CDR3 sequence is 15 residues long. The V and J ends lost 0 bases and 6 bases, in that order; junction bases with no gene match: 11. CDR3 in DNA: TGCAGTGCTAGAGATTTCGGAGCGGGAAGTAGCGAGCAGTACTTC. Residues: CSARDFGAGSSEQYF.

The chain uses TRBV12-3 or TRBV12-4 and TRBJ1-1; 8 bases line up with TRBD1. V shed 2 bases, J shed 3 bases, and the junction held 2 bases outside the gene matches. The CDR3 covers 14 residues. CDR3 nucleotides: TGTGCCAGCAGTTTACAGGGGGCGGACACTGAAGCTTTCTTT. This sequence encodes CASSLQGADTEAFF.

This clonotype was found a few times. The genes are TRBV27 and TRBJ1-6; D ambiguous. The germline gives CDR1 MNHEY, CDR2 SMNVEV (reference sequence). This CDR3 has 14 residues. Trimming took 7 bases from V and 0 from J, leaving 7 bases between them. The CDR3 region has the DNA TGTGCCAGCAACGACCTCTCCTATAATTCACCCCTCCACTTT. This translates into CASNDLSYNSPLHF.

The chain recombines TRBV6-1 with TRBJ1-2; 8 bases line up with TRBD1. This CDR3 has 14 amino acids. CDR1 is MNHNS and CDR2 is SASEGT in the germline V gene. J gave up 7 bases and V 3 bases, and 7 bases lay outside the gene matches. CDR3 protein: CASSEGGQGGGYTF. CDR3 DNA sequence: TGTGCCAGCAGTGAGGGAGGACAGGGCGGTGGCTACACCTTC.

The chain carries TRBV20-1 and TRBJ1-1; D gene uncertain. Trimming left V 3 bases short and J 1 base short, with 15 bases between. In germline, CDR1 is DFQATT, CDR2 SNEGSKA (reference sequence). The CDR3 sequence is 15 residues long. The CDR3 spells CSASDIFVGNTEAFF. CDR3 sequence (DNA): TGCAGTGCTAGCGACATATTTGTGGGGAACACTGAAGCTTTCTTT.

In DNA, the CDR3 is TGTGCCAGCAGCTTAGCCGAACTGAACACTGAAGCTTTCTTT. This sequence encodes CASSLAELNTEAFF. The chain uses TRBV7-6 and TRBJ1-1; unclear D gene. The CDR3 is 14 residues long. In germline, CDR1 is SGHVS, CDR2 FNYEAQ. V was trimmed by 0 bases and J by 0 bases, leaving 5 bases between them.

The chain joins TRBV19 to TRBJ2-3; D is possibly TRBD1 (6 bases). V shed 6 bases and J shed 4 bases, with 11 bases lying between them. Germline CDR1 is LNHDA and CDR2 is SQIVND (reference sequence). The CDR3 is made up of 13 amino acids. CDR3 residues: CASRNTGSDTQYF. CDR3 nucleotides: TGTGCCAGTAGGAATACAGGGTCAGATACGCAGTATTTT. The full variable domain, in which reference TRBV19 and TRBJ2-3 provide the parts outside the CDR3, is DGGITQSPKYLFRKEGQNVTLSCEQNLNHDAMYWYRQDPGQGLRLIYYSQIVNDFQKGDIAEGYSVSREKKESFPLTVTSAQKNPTAFYLCASRNTGSDTQYFGPGTRLTVL.

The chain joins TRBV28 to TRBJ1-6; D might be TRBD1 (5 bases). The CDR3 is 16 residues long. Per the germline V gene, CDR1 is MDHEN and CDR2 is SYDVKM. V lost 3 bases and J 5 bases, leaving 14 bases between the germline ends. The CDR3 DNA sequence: TGTGCCAGCAGTTTCCTCGGGGGAAAGAATAATTCACCCCTCCACTTT. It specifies CASSFLGGKNNSPLHF.

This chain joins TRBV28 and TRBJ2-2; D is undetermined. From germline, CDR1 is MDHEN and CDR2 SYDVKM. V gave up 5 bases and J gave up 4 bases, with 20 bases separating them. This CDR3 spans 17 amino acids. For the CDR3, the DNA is TGTGCCAGCAGTCTACCCCCTAGGTTAGCACTCACCGGGGAGCTGTTTTTT. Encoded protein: CASSLPPRLALTGELFF. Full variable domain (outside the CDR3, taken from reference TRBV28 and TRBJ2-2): DVKVTQSSRYLVKRTGEKVFLECVQDMDHENMFWYRQDPGLGLRLIYFSYDVKMKEKGDIPEGYSVSREKKERFSLILESASTNQTSMYLCASSLPPRLALTGELFFGEGSRLTVL.

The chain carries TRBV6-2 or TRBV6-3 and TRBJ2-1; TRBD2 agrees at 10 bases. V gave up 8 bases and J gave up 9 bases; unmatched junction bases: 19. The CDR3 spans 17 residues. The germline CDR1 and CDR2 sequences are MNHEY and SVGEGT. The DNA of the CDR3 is TGTGCCAGCGGAAGAGGAAAGGGGCTAGCGGGAGTGGGTGAGCAGTTCTTC. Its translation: CASGRGKGLAGVGEQFF.

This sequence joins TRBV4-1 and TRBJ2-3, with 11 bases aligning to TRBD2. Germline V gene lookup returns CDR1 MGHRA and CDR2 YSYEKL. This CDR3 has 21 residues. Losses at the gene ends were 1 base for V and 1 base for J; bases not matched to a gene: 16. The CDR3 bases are TGCGCCAGCAGCCAAGTACTAAAAGTAGCGGGGGGGCCCCCGGGCACAGATACGCAGTATTTT. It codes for CASSQVLKVAGGPPGTDTQYF.

The CDR3 bases are TGTGCCAGCAGTCAAGGAGGTGAGCAGTTCTTC. Amino acid sequence: CASSQGGEQFF. V and J are TRBV6-2 or TRBV6-3 and TRBJ2-1, with a possible D match to TRBD2 (5 bases). CDR3 length: 11 amino acids. Trimming removed 5 bases from V and 9 bases from J, with 8 bases in between. In germline, CDR1 is MNHEY, CDR2 SVGEGT.

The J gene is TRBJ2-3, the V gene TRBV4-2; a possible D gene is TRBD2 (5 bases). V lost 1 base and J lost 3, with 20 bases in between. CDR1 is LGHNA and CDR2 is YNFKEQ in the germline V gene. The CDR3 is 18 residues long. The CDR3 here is CASSQGPGITLGTDTQYF. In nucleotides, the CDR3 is TGTGCCAGCAGCCAAGGTCCGGGAATTACCCTAGGGACAGATACGCAGTATTTT.

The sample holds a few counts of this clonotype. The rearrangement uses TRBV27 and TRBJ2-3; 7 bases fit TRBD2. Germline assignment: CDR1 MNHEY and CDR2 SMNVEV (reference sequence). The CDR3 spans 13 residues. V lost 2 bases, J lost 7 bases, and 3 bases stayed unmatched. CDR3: CASSLQGGYTQYF. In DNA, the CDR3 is TGTGCCAGCAGTTTACAGGGAGGGTATACGCAGTATTTT.

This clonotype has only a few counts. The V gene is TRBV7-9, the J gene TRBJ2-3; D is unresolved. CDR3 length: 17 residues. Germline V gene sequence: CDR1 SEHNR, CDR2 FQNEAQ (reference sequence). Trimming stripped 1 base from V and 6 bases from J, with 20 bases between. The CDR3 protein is CASSLDRMRLRADTQYF. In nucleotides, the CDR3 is TGTGCCAGCAGCTTAGACCGGATGCGCCTTAGAGCCGATACGCAGTATTTT. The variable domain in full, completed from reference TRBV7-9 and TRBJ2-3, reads DTGVSQNPRHKITKRGQNVTFRCDPISEHNRLYWYRQTLGQGPEFLTYFQNEAQLEKSRLLSDRFSAERPKGSFSTLEIQRTEQGDSAMYLCASSLDRMRLRADTQYFGPGTRLTVL.

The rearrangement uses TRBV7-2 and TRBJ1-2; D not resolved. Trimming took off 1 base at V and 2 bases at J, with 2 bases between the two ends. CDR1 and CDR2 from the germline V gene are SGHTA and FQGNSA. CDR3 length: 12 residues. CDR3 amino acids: CASSLVNYGYTF. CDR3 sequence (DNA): TGTGCCAGCAGCTTAGTAAACTATGGCTACACCTTC.

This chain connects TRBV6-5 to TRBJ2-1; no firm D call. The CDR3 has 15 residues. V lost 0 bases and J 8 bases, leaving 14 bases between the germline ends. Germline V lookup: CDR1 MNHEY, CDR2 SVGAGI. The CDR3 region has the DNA TGTGCCAGCAGTTACTCAACACATCCCGGCGATGAGCAGTTCTTC. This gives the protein CASSYSTHPGDEQFF.